This T cell receptor (beta chain) was captured by sequencing in a study of T cells after posttransplantation cyclophosphamide. Study-level findings and limits: Later post-transplant blood repertoires were often dominated by donor CD8+ memory clones. Recipient CMV seropositivity and CMV reactivation strongly tracked TRB clonality. Blood and skin or GI T cell repertoires showed limited TRB overlap.

A marrow graft followed busulfan-fludarabine conditioning, with cyclophosphamide on days +3 and +4. By proportion, this clone is medium-sized. Its antigen is still unknown. Clones were read by immunoSEQ multiplex PCR, and TCRdb kept only the in-frame ones, dropping some. The repertoire shows approximately 10,000 clones, none seen only once; the top ten take 3% to 4.5%. Germline-derived CDR1 and CDR2 are KGHSH and LQKENI. The V segment lost 6 bases and the J segment 5 bases; nucleotides outside the gene matches: 8. The CDR3 totals 14 residues. The chain combines TRBV18 with TRBJ2-5, with 8 positions matching TRBD1. The source of this sequence is a male patient between 45 and 60 years old who received an allogeneic stem cell transplant from a related donor and was CMV-positive. These T cells may partly come from the graft donor. This specimen consisted of PBMCs, obtained approximately 380 days after allogeneic stem cell transplant with posttransplant cyclophosphamide. CDR3 in amino acids: CASSQTGDTETQYF. The DNA of the CDR3 is TGTGCCAGCTCTCAGACAGGGGATACGGAGACCCAGTACTTC.